This T cell receptor (beta chain) was observed in a study of PD-1 blockade in classical Hodgkin lymphoma (dated by TCRdb to between 2020 and 2021). Concerning the study at large: Nivolumab dosing was 3 mg/kg intravenously every 2 weeks, continuing until either disease progression or unacceptable toxicity. A peripheral blood immune signature of response to PD-1 blockade in classical Hodgkin lymphoma was defined using TCR beta sequencing and CyTOF. What the work shows at the level of the full study, not this receptor alone: A significant rise by C4D1 was seen in CD4+ but not CD8+ TCR diversity (p=0.0027 vs p=0.16), with the rise being most apparent in complete responders (p=0.02). Trial patients with a complete response had baseline diversity similar to that of newly diagnosed patients, while partial responders and progressors had significantly lower diversity. Baseline TCR diversity was reported to be lower in newly diagnosed patients than in healthy donors and to be lower still in relapsed/refractory patients. The study was restricted to a single clinical trial cohort, and the causes of repertoire differences, possibly disease activity or prior therapy, were left undefined. Lower diversity was observed in patients in whom nivolumab was started less than 1 year after ASCT, and these patients were excluded from later analyses so that confounding by immune reconstitution would be avoided.

There are 15 amino acids in the CDR3, from cysteine to phenylalanine inclusive. Only CDR3 DNA remains: 45 bases, in frame from the first base. CDR1 and CDR2, per the germline V gene (reference sequence), are LNHNV and YYDKDF. The trim is 8 bases for V and 5 bases for J, with a gap of 22 bases between the germline ends. This sample's time point label indicates: cycle 1 day 1 (C1D1), immediately before nivolumab initiation. All trial patients had relapsed after autologous stem cell transplantation, with cohorts A, B and C differing in prior brentuximab vedotin exposure. A total of over 55 patients with relapsed/refractory classical Hodgkin lymphoma made up the trial cohort, and each patient's best overall response was complete response, partial response or progressive disease. In the multi-cohort phase II CheckMate 205 trial, trial patients received single-agent nivolumab. Best overall response was determined by an independent review committee according to the 2007 International Working Group response criteria. PBMCs from the trial were collected at three points: immediately before nivolumab initiation (C1D1), and during therapy at cycle 2 day 1 and cycle 4 day 1. After peripheral blood was drawn into 8 mL Vacutainer Cell Preparation Tubes, PBMCs were isolated by centrifugation and then cryopreserved.

Genomic DNA was isolated using the Qiagen DNeasy kit from unsorted PBMCs as well as from negatively selected CD4+ and CD8+ fractions. TCR beta CDR3 regions were subjected to amplification by immunoSEQ multiplex PCR with primers that anneal to V and J segments. Amplification bias was minimized using a synthetic immune receptor repertoire, and residual bias was removed computationally after sequencing. As for how the authors treated the data: Custom Python scripts were used to quantify repertoire diversity as the Shannon entropy index. Unsorted, CD4+ and CD8+ repertoires were examined separately, except in combined analyses, for which CD4+ and CD8+ sequences were merged in silico. A clone was considered expanded if an increase in frequency of at least 2-fold after treatment relative to C1D1 was found, and a pseudocount of 0.5 was applied to clones undetected at baseline. Clones with 0 or 1 copy at C1D1 were classified as singleton clones, and clones with 2 or more copies were classified as non-singleton clones. Clones expanded in unsorted samples were assigned a CD4+, CD8+ or unknown annotation through matching of protein sequences in sorted samples from the same patient. Wilcoxon tests on paired samples were used to test changes in diversity from C1D1 to C4D1. Not all clones reach the TCRdb copy of this immuneACCESS table, which keeps in-frame sequences only. Checked studies attribute under half of the gap to unresolved V genes and leave the rest unexplained. V and J calls and clone size follow that table, whereas D and trimming were derived from the DNA. Recorded for this sample are some 100,000 clones; 80% to 95% of them occurred a single time. In total, the top ten clones hold 2.5% to 3% of the sample.

A remark on this clone: What antigen it recognizes has not been identified. The record has no base qualities; no much larger clone is one base away.

The chain is assembled from TRBV15 and TRBJ2-7; the D gene is possibly TRBD1 or TRBD2, with 5 bases matching each. The material was peripheral blood mononuclear cells (PBMCs), obtained at baseline. The TCR originated in a human donor with classical Hodgkin lymphoma. In nucleotides, the sequence is TGTGCCACCTCGGTCGCAACAGGACTCTTCAACGAGCAGTACTTC. Translation gives CATSVATGLFNEQYF.